This T cell receptor beta chain was recovered during a study of shared clonotypes between healthy human individuals. The wider study: The study used three CD4 naive, three CD4 memory, two CD8 naive and one CD8 memory plate per donor.

Study-level results: Blood alone was sampled, and tissue repertoires likely differ.

Germline V gene data show CDR1 as MDHEN and CDR2 as SYDVKM. There are 14 residues in the CDR3. Trimming removed 8 bases at V and 5 bases at J, with 15 bases between. This clone was seen once. The antigen remains undetermined. Splitting of each subset's genomic DNA was done evenly across several immunoSEQ plates. Only in-frame clones appear in the TCRdb table, and some are missing; sequencing was by immunoSEQ multiplex PCR. Of a few million clones listed, more than 90% are singletons. The receptor was isolated from a man aged 18 to 35 in good health. V gene TRBV28 combines with J gene TRBJ2-2; no reliable D call. The material sequenced was naive CD4+ T cells sorted from blood. Subset indicated: CD45RA+ positively selected. CDR3 nucleotides: TGTGCCAGCGGCGTAACCGGCTCGACCGGGGAGCTGTTTTTT. It translates to CASGVTGSTGELFF.